The 11 T cell receptor beta chains in this list originate from one sample, sequenced in a study of blood T cells in healthy people across ages. Alongside a J-beta primer mix, a sample-barcoded 5' primer served in a second PCR lasting about 6 to 11 cycles. TCRdb ran MiXCR on the 5' RACE reads and lists one entry per CDR3 protein. The repertoire includes roughly 1.6 million distinct CDR3 sequences, about 31% of them detected once, and about 11% sits in the top ten. What was sequenced was blood. The receptors come from a woman in her twenties or thirties in good health.

This clonotype was observed a handful of times. The genes are TRBV9 and TRBJ1-4; 8 nucleotides line up with TRBD1. The CDR3 spans 15 residues. CDR1 and CDR2 from the germline V gene are SGDLS and YYNGEE. V lost 3 bases, J lost 8 bases, and 9 bases stayed unmatched. The CDR3, as DNA: TGTGCCAGCAGCGAGGGACAGGCCAAAGGAGAAAAACTGTTTTTT. Translating it yields CASSEGQAKGEKLFF.

The chain joins TRBV7-8 to TRBJ1-1; D is possibly TRBD1 (5 bases). The CDR3 covers 18 residues. The germline V and J ends were trimmed by 1 base and 4 bases, with 22 bases remaining between them. CDR1 is SGHVS and CDR2 is FQNEAQ in the germline V gene. The DNA for the CDR3 is TGTGCCAGCAGCTTAGGGCCCCGGATTGCAGGGAGGGGCACTGAAGCTTTCTTT. This gives the protein CASSLGPRIAGRGTEAFF.

This rearrangement joins TRBV7-2 to TRBJ2-5; 7 bases are shared with TRBD2. This CDR3 has 17 residues. Germline CDR1 SGHTA, CDR2 FQGNSA. Trimming at V came to 3 bases and at J to 4 bases, leaving 14 bases not matched to a gene. The CDR3 is CASSFRVGRGRGETQYF. In nucleotides, the CDR3 is TGTGCCAGCAGCTTTAGAGTGGGCCGGGGGAGGGGAGAGACCCAGTACTTC.

The chain carries TRBV5-1 and TRBJ2-3; TRBD2 is a possible D gene (6 bases). V was shortened by 3 bases and J by 6 bases, with 20 bases between the two germline ends. The germline V gene has CDR1 SGHRS and CDR2 YFSETQ. The CDR3 loop spans 16 amino acids. CDR3 sequence: CASSSGLFSTEDTQYF. CDR3 nucleotide sequence: TGCGCCAGCAGCTCCGGACTATTCTCTACTGAGGATACGCAGTATTTT. Drawing the rest from reference TRBV5-1 and TRBJ2-3, the complete variable domain is KAGVTQTPRYLIKTRGQQVTLSCSPISGHRSVSWYQQTPGQGLQFLFEYFSETQRNKGNFPGRFSGRQFSNSRSEMNVSTLELGDSALYLCASSSGLFSTEDTQYFGPGTRLTVL.

This sequence joins TRBV4-1 and TRBJ1-4; D is possibly TRBD1 (5 bases). The CDR3 extends over 17 amino acids. Germline assignment: CDR1 MGHRA and CDR2 YSYEKL. V was shortened by 3 bases and J by 0 bases, with 14 bases between the two germline ends. CDR3 region: CASSQIQVASTNEKLFF. The DNA for the CDR3 is TGCGCCAGCAGCCAGATACAGGTGGCTTCAACTAATGAAAAACTGTTTTTT.

Only a few counts were recorded for this clonotype. The rearrangement joins TRBV7-9 to TRBJ2-7; tentative D call: TRBD1 (5 bases). The V end was cut by 5 bases, the J end by 5 bases, with 16 bases between. CDR1 is SEHNR and CDR2 is FQNEAQ in the germline V gene (reference sequence). The CDR3 consists of 14 residues. In DNA, the CDR3 is TGTGCCAGCAGCATCCAGGGTTATGACAACGAGCAGTACTTC. Its translation is CASSIQGYDNEQYF. Combining the CDR3 with reference TRBV7-9 and TRBJ2-7 gives the whole variable domain DTGVSQNPRHKITKRGQNVTFRCDPISEHNRLYWYRQTLGQGPEFLTYFQNEAQLEKSRLLSDRFSAERPKGSFSTLEIQRTEQGDSAMYLCASSIQGYDNEQYFGPGTRLTVT.

The J gene is TRBJ2-4, the V gene TRBV7-9; D is unresolved. The DNA end favors TRBJ2-7, so the J call may be wrong. Germline assignment: CDR1 SEHNR and CDR2 FQNEAQ (reference sequence). The CDR3 contains 12 residues. The CDR3 nucleotides are TGTGCCAGCAAAGGTAATGGAAACGAGCAGTACTTC. Protein sequence: CASKGNGNEQYF.

This clonotype was detected only a few times. The chain joins TRBV20-1 to TRBJ2-7; perhaps TRBD1 as D (5 bases). The germline V gene encodes CDR1 DFQATT and CDR2 SNEGSKA (reference sequence). The CDR3 has 14 residues. Trimming removed 1 base from V and 3 bases from J, with 13 bases in between. The CDR3 sequence: CSARGPREFYEQYF. The CDR3 nucleotides read TGCAGTGCTAGAGGTCCCAGGGAATTCTACGAGCAGTACTTC.

This clonotype was observed a handful of times. CDR3 sequence (DNA): TGTGCCAGCAATAGCCCAGGGGGCTACGAGCAGTACTTC. Translated, it gives CASNSPGGYEQYF. J is TRBJ2-7 and V is TRBV28, with TRBD1 matching over 7 bases. Per the germline V gene, CDR1 is MDHEN and CDR2 is SYDVKM. The V gene end was trimmed by 7 bases and the J gene end by 3 bases; junction bases not matched to a gene: 6. The CDR3 extends over 13 amino acids.

This chain connects TRBV7-9 to TRBJ2-5; D is unclear. Germline CDR1 SEHNR, CDR2 FQNEAQ (reference sequence). The CDR3 loop spans 13 amino acids. V was shortened by 5 bases and J by 5 bases, with 12 bases between the two germline ends. The CDR3 DNA sequence: TGTGCCAGCAGCGCCTATACTTCGGAGACCCAGTACTTC. Amino acids: CASSAYTSETQYF.

On this clonotype itself: Sequence at one end of the junction differs from germline and may be a read error. This sequence joins TRBV5-1 and TRBJ2-5, with TRBD2 as a possible D gene (7 bases). The J call could be wrong; TRBJ2-7 is a better fit for the DNA end. The germline V gene has CDR1 SGHRS and CDR2 YFSETQ. The CDR3 is 14 amino acids. The CDR3 bases are TGCACCAGCAGCCCGGGGGCGGGAGCCTACGAGCAGTACTTC. Encoded protein: CTSSPGAGAYEQYF.